This T cell receptor beta chain was recorded in a study of blood T cell repertoires in COVID-19. V shed 8 bases and J 1 base; nucleotides not matched to a gene: 9. This CDR3 spans 14 amino acids. Germline CDR1 GTSNPN, CDR2 SVGIG (reference sequence). The assay was immunoSEQ multiplex PCR, and TCRdb's table has in-frame clones only and misses some. The profile shows about 140,000 clones, roughly 81% of them singletons. The clonotype comes from a woman in her fifties or sixties with active or convalescent COVID-19. Sequenced sample: peripheral blood. The V call is TRBV30, the J call TRBJ1-2; 8 positions agree with TRBD1. CDR3 in DNA: TGTGCCGGCGGACAGGGATCCTTTAACTATGGCTACACCTTC. Protein product: CAGGQGSFNYGYTF.